What follows are 21 T cell receptor beta chains derived from one specimen sequenced in a study of vaccination and CD4 T cells after COVID-19. The time point here: late sampling 161 to 241 days after vaccination in a few convalescent patients. Treatment indicated: 10-day PBMC culture with coronavirus spike peptide pools or control peptides (ViraFEST assay). Cultured CD4+ T cell DNA was sequenced using the Oncomine TCR Beta short-read assay. MiXCR, applied by TCRdb to the PCR reads, yields one record per CDR3 protein. The sample carries around 26,000 distinct CDR3 sequences, 40% to 45% recorded once. Their recognized antigens are unknown. This specimen was CD4+ T cells from blood, cultured in vitro, taken about 7 months after SARS-CoV-2 vaccination. The source is a human donor who had recovered from COVID-19.

The chain carries TRBV4-2 and TRBJ2-6; weak D call: TRBD1 (6 bases). CDR1 is LGHNA and CDR2 is YNFKEQ in the germline V gene. The CDR3 runs 16 residues. Trimming pared 0 bases from V and 4 bases from J, leaving 10 bases between. CDR3 sequence: CASSQDLGAGANVLTF. The CDR3 DNA reads as TGTGCCAGCAGCCAAGATTTGGGGGCCGGGGCCAACGTCCTGACTTTC.

This chain connects TRBV7-9 to TRBJ1-1; D might be TRBD1 (5 bases). The V end lost 6 bases, the J end lost 3 bases, and 11 bases lay between the germline ends. Germline CDR1 SEHNR, CDR2 FQNEAQ (reference sequence). This CDR3 comprises 13 residues. The CDR3 protein is CASRWDGDTEAFF. In DNA, the CDR3 is TGTGCCAGCAGATGGGACGGGGACACTGAAGCTTTCTTT.

The chain couples TRBV15 to TRBJ1-5; D is unresolved. This CDR3 contains 15 residues. CDR1 is LNHNV and CDR2 is YYDKDF in the germline V gene (reference sequence). V was clipped by 0 bases and J by 5 bases, with 11 bases between them. Here the CDR3 reads CATSRESVGYQPQHF. CDR3 bases: TGTGCCACCAGCAGAGAATCGGTGGGTTATCAGCCCCAGCATTTT.

This chain uses TRBV10-3 with TRBJ2-7, with TRBD2 matching 16 bases. CDR1 is ENHRY and CDR2 is SYGVKD in the germline V gene. This CDR3 has 17 amino acids. With 2 bases clipped from V and 9 bases from J, the junction kept 10 bases outside the gene matches. This CDR3 is CAISEGTSGRGRDGQYF. For the CDR3, the DNA is TGTGCCATCAGTGAGGGGACTAGCGGGAGGGGGCGCGACGGGCAGTACTTC.

This rearrangement joins TRBV27 to TRBJ2-7; the match to TRBD1 covers 8 bases. The CDR3 is 13 amino acids. The J segment lost 4 bases and the V segment lost 5 bases, leaving 4 bases of the junction unmatched. Germline V CDR1 and CDR2: MNHEY, SMNVEV (reference sequence). The CDR3 protein is CASSGQGLYEQYF. For the CDR3, the DNA is TGTGCCAGCAGTGGACAGGGATTATACGAGCAGTACTTC.

The CDR3 nucleotides read TGCGCCAGCAGCTTTGAATGGGATCAGGGTACGCAGTATTTT. It is translated as CASSFEWDQGTQYF. The V gene is TRBV5-1, the J gene TRBJ2-3, with D tentatively TRBD1 (5 bases). Per germline, CDR1 SGHRS and CDR2 YFSETQ. Deletions cut 2 bases from V and 8 bases from J, with 15 bases between. The CDR3 totals 14 residues.

The chain employs TRBV29-1 and TRBJ1-1; tentatively, D is TRBD1 (5 bases). This CDR3 is built from 14 residues. Germline V CDR1 and CDR2: SQVTM, ANQGSEA. Trimming pared 0 bases from V and 1 base from J, leaving 9 bases between. The CDR3: CSVEERRANTEAFF. As DNA, the CDR3 is TGCAGCGTTGAAGAGCGCAGGGCGAACACTGAAGCTTTCTTT.

This clonotype has just a few counts. The chain recombines TRBV20-1 with TRBJ2-5; D could derive from TRBD1 or TRBD2 (7 bases each). The CDR3 is 16 residues long. V shed 6 bases and J shed 2 bases, with 22 bases lying between them. Germline-derived CDR1 and CDR2 are DFQATT and SNEGSKA (reference sequence). The CDR3 nucleotides are TGCAGTGCCCGCATCGCAGGGGGGGGGACTCAAGAGACCCAGTACTTC. Residues: CSARIAGGGTQETQYF.

The gene calls are TRBV6-1 and TRBJ2-1, with TRBD2 identical over 12 bases. V trimming: 5 bases; J trimming: 6 bases; junction bases outside the gene matches: 5. Germline loops: CDR1 MNHNS, CDR2 SASEGT. The length of the CDR3 is 15 residues. Here the CDR3 DNA reads TGTGCCAGCAGTCCGGGACTAGCGGGCACCAATGAGCAGTTCTTC. Translation gives CASSPGLAGTNEQFF.

The V call is TRBV10-3, the J call TRBJ1-2; TRBD1 agrees at 9 bases. The germline V gene has CDR1 ENHRY and CDR2 SYGVKD. The CDR3 loop spans 17 amino acids. Trimming took 6 bases from V and 2 from J; bases not matched to a gene: 13. The CDR3 bases are TGTGCCATCAGGGGATCAACCGGGACAGGGCCGAACTATGGCTACACCTTC. Its protein is CAIRGSTGTGPNYGYTF.

This clonotype was counted between two and nine times. This CDR3 is CASGLGGRNEQFF. CDR3 DNA: TGTGCCAGCGGCCTTGGCGGGAGGAATGAGCAGTTCTTC. This chain joins TRBV7-3 and TRBJ2-1, with TRBD2 matching over 8 bases. Unmatched junction bases numbered 7, after V lost 8 bases and J lost 7 bases. Germline CDR1 and CDR2: SGHTA and FQGTGA. The CDR3 runs to 13 residues. Combining the CDR3 with reference TRBV7-3 and TRBJ2-1 gives the whole variable domain GAGVSQTPSNKVTEKGKYVELRCDPISGHTALYWYRQSLGQGPEFLIYFQGTGAADDSGLPNDRFFAVRPEGSVSTLKIQRTERGDSAVYLCASGLGGRNEQFFGPGTRLTVL.

This chain uses TRBV7-2 with TRBJ2-5, with D tentatively TRBD2 (5 bases). The CDR3 runs 13 residues. V was trimmed by 2 bases and J by 13 bases, leaving 17 bases between them. In germline, CDR1 is SGHTA, CDR2 FQGNSA. The CDR3 nucleotides read TGTGCCAGCAGCTTATCCCCTACTAGGGCCTGGTACTTC. It yields the protein CASSLSPTRAWYF. The full variable domain, its missing parts supplied by reference TRBV7-2 and TRBJ2-5, is GAGVSQSPSNKVTEKGKDVELRCDPISGHTALYWYRQSLGQGLEFLIYFQGNSAPDKSGLPSDRFSAERTGGSVSTLTIQRTQQEDSAVYLCASSLSPTRAWYFGPGTRLLVL.

The chain links TRBV11-3 to TRBJ2-5; the D is unclear. V lost 3 bases and J 3 bases, leaving 8 bases between the germline ends. This CDR3 region has 13 residues. Looked up from germline, CDR1 is SGHNT and CDR2 is YENEEA. The CDR3 region is CASSFDVEETQYF. The CDR3 nucleotides read TGTGCCAGCAGCTTCGACGTGGAAGAGACCCAGTACTTC.

The count of this clonotype is one. The chain carries TRBV7-2 and TRBJ2-7, with D perhaps matching TRBD1 or TRBD2 (6 bases each). V shed 1 base and J shed 4 bases, with 14 bases lying between them. CDR1 is SGHTA and CDR2 is FQGNSA in the germline V gene. This CDR3 has 15 residues. As DNA, the CDR3 is TGTGCCAGCAGCTTAGTGGGGGCTAGCGCGTACGAGCAGTACTTC. Its protein product is CASSLVGASAYEQYF.

This sequence joins TRBV20-1 and TRBJ2-5; no clear D. CDR3 length equals 13 residues. CDR1 and CDR2 from the germline V gene are DFQATT and SNEGSKA (reference sequence). V was shortened by 5 bases and J by 1 base, with 11 bases between the two germline ends. This CDR3 is CSAGMMGQETQYF. The CDR3 DNA is TGCAGTGCTGGAATGATGGGCCAAGAGACCCAGTACTTC.

This chain links TRBV18 with TRBJ1-1, with D possibly matching TRBD1 (6 bases). The germline gives CDR1 KGHSH, CDR2 LQKENI. V lost 3 bases and J lost 1, with 6 bases in between. CDR3 length equals 13 residues. CDR3 sequence: CASSPGQNTEAFF. Here the CDR3 DNA reads TGTGCCAGCTCACCGGGACAGAACACTGAAGCTTTCTTT.

The rearrangement joins TRBV5-1 to TRBJ2-3; D not certain. Deletions cut 4 bases from V and 2 bases from J, with 8 bases between. Germline values: CDR1 SGHRS, CDR2 YFSETQ. The CDR3 covers 13 residues. CDR3 sequence (DNA): TGCGCCAGCAGCACGGGCCTCACAGATACGCAGTATTTT. Translation gives CASSTGLTDTQYF.

The chain recombines TRBV28 with TRBJ2-1; TRBD2 matches at 13 bases. The germline V gene has CDR1 MDHEN and CDR2 SYDVKM. This CDR3 comprises 16 residues. Trimming at V came to 6 bases and at J to 7 bases, leaving 9 bases not matched to a gene. The CDR3 coding sequence is TGTGCCAGCAGCCCTCCCCGACTAGCGGGAGGAAATGAGCAGTTCTTC. It specifies CASSPPRLAGGNEQFF.

There are a few counts of this clonotype. The rearrangement uses TRBV10-1 and TRBJ2-1; TRBD2 matches at 14 bases. J lost 9 bases, V lost 6 bases, and 13 bases had no gene match. This CDR3 region has 17 residues. CDR1 is WNHNN, CDR2 SYGVQD, per germline (reference sequence). The CDR3 spells CASSAMGLAGDPGEQFF. CDR3 in DNA: TGCGCCAGCAGCGCCATGGGACTAGCGGGAGACCCAGGTGAGCAGTTCTTC.

J is TRBJ1-6 and V is TRBV11-2, with TRBD1 identical over 9 bases. Trimming removed 4 bases from V and 10 bases from J; junction bases left unmatched: 5. The germline CDR1 and CDR2 sequences are SGHAT and FQNNGV. This CDR3 spans 14 amino acids. The CDR3 DNA sequence: TGTGCCAGCAGCTCCGGGACAGGGAGCTCACCCCTCCACTTT. This encodes CASSSGTGSSPLHF.

The gene calls are TRBV28 and TRBJ2-3, with 8 bases lining up with TRBD1. V lost 6 bases, J lost 0 bases, and 5 bases stayed unmatched. CDR1 is MDHEN and CDR2 is SYDVKM in the germline V gene. There are 15 residues in the CDR3. DNA for the CDR3: TGTGCCAGCAGAAGGACAGGGCCCAGCACAGATACGCAGTATTTT. Translated: CASRRTGPSTDTQYF.